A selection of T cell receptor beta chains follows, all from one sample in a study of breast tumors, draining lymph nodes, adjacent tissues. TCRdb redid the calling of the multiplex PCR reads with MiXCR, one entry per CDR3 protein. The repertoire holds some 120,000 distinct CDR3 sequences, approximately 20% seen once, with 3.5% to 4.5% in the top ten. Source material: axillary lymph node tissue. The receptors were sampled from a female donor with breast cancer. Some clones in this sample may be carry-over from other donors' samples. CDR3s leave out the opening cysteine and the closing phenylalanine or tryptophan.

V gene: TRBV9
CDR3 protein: ASSPWTSGGRGETQY

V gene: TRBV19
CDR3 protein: ASSSQGLAGAGGTQY

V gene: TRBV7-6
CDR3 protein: ASSSGTGGGHEQY

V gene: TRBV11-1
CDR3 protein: ASSHPGQSGNEQF

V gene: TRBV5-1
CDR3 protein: ASSNGGSRELF

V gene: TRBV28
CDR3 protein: ASRRQGGNYEQY

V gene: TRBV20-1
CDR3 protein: SAPEGGRATDTQY

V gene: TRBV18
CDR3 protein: ASSGDSGNTIY

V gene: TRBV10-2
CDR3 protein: ASSESTGPQPQH

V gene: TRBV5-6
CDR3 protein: ASSLGGVGTQNSPLH

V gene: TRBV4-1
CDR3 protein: ASSQASLESPLH

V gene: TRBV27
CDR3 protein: ASSSGLAEETQY

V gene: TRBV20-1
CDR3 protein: SATPGTGSREGDEQF

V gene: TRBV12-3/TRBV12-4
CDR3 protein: ASRRTEKQPQH

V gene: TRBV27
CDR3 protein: ASSLYLRGSTDTQY

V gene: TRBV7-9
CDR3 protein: AGRDGPNTGEQF

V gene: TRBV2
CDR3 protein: ASSESWSNSPLH

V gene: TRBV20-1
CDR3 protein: SARVVAETQY

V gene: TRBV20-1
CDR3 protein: SADASQGVYGYT

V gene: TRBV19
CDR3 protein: ASSITGATGELF

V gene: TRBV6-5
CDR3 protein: ASSYSTGTYNSPLH

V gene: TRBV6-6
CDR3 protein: ASTLAGQGWETQY

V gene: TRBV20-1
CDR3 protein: SARDRLRDRAEKLF

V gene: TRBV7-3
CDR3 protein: ASSTDGGHYEQY

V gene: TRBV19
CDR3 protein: DGRGGVNQPQH

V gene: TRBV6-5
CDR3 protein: ASSYRDREWETQY

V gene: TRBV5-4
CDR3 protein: ASSPAPGGVTYEQY

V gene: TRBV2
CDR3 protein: ASSEQGREPQH

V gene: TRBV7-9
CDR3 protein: ASSSTIPQTAQDEKLF